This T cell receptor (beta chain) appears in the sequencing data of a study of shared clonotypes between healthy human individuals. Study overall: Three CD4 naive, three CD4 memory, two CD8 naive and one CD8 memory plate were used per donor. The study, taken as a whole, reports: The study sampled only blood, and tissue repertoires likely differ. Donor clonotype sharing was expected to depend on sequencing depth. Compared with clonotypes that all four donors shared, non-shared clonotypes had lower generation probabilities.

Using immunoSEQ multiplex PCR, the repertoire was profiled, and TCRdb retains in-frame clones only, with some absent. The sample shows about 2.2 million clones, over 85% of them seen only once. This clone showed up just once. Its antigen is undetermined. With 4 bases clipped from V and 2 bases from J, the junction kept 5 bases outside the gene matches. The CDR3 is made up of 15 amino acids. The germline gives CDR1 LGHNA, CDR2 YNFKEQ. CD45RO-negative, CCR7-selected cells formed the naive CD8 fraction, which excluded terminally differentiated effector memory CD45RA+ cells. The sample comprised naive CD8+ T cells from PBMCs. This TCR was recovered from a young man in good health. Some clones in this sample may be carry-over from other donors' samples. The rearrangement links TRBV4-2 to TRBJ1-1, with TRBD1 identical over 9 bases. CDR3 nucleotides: TGTGCCAGCAGCCCCTGGACAGGGGCCAACACTGAAGCTTTCTTT. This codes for CASSPWTGANTEAFF.